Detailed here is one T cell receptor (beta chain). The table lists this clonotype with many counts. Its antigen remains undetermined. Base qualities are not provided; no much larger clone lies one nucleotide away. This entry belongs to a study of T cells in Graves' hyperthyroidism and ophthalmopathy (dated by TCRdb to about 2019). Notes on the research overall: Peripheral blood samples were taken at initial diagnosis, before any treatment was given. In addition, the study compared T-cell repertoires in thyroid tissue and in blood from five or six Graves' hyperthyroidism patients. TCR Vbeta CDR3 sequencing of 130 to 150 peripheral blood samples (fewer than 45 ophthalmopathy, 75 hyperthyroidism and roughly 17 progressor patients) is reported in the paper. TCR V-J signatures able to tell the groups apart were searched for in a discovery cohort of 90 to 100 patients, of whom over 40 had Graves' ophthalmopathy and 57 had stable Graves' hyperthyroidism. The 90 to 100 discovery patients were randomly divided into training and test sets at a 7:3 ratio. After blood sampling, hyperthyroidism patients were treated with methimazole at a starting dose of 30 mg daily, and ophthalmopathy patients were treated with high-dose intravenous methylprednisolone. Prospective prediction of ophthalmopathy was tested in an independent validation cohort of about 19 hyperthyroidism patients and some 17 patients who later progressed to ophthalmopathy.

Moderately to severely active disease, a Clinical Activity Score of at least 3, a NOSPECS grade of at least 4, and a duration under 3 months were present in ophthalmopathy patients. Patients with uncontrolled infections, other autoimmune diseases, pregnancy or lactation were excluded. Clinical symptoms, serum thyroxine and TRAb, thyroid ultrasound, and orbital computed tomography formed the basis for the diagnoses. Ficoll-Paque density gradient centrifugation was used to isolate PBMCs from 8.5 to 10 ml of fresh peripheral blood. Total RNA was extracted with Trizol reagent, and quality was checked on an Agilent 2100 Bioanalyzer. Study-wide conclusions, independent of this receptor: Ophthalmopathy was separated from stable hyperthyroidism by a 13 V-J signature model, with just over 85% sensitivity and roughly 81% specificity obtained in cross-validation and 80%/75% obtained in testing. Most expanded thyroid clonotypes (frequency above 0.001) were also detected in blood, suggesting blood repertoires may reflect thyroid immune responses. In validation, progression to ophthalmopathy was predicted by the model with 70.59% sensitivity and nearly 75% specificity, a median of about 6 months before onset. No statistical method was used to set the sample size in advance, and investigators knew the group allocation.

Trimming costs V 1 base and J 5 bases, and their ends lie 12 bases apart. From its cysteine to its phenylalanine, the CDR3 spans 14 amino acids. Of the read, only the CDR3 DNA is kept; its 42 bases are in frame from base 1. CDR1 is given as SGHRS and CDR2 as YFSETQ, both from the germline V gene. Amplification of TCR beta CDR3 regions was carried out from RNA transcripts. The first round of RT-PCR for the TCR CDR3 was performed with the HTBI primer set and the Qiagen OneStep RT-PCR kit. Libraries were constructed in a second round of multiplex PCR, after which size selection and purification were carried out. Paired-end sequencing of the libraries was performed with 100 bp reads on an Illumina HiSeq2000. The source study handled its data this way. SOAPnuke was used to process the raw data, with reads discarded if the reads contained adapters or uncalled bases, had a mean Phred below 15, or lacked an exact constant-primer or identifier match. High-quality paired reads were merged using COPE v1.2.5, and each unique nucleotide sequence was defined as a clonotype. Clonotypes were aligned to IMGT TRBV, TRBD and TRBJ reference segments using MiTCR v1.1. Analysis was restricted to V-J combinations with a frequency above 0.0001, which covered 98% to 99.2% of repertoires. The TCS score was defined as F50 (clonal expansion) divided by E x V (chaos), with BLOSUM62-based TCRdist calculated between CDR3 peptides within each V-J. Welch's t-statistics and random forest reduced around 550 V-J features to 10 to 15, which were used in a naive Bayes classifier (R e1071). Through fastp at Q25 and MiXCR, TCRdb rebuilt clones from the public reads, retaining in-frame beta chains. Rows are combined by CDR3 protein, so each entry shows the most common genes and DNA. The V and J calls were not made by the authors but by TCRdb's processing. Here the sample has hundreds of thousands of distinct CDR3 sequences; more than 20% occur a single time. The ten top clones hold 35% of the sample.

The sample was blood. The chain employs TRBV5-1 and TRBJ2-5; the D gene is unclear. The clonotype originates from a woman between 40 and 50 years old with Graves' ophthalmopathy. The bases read TGCGCCAGCAGCTTGTCAGCACCGGGTGAGACCCAGTACTTC. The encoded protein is CASSLSAPGETQYF.